The 23 T cell receptor beta chains given below trace back to one sample, sequenced in a study of cytomegalovirus exposure and HLA in healthy donors. Researchers ran the PCR with 60 Vbeta and 13 Jbeta primers. The assay was immunoSEQ multiplex PCR, and TCRdb's table has in-frame clones only and misses some. The sample holds approximately 71,000 clones. Sequencing was carried out using PBMCs. Receptor source: a female donor in good health and CMV-seropositive.

This chain links TRBV5-1 with TRBJ2-3, with D possibly TRBD1 on 6 matching bases. Germline V gives CDR1 SGHRS, CDR2 YFSETQ. This CDR3 region has 16 residues. Between the trimmed V and J ends, which lost 4 bases and 0 bases, there was a span of 15 bases. CDR3 region: CASSGLTGWSTDTQYF. CDR3 nucleotide sequence: TGCGCCAGCAGCGGACTTACAGGGTGGAGCACAGATACGCAGTATTTT.

This CDR3 reads CASSYSGQGETQYF. CDR3 nucleotides: TGTGCCAGCAGTTACTCGGGACAGGGGGAGACCCAGTACTTC. The chain combines TRBV6-6 with TRBJ2-5; 10 nucleotides agree with TRBD1. Germline V lookup: CDR1 MNHNY, CDR2 SVGAGI (reference sequence). V shed 0 bases and J 5 bases; nucleotides not matched to a gene: 0. There are 14 residues in the CDR3.

As concerns this clone: One end of the junction does not line up with germline, which may come from a read error. This chain joins TRBV4-3 and TRBJ1-5, with TRBD1 as a possible D gene (6 bases). There are 15 residues in the CDR3. Germline V gene data show CDR1 as LGHNA and CDR2 as YSLEER. CDR3 sequence reads: CASSQGRGSDQPQHF. CDR3 in DNA: TGCGCCAGCAGCCAGGGCAGGGGTAGCGATCAGCCCCAGCATTTT.

The rearrangement links TRBV11-2 to TRBJ2-1; D possibly corresponds to TRBD2 (6 bases). The CDR3 is 16 residues long. Per the germline V gene, CDR1 is SGHAT and CDR2 is FQNNGV. The ends were cut back, 0 bases at V and 6 bases at J, with 15 bases in the middle. In DNA, the CDR3 is TGTGCCAGCAGCTTAGACGGTGGGAGGCCAACCAATGAGCAGTTCTTC. This codes for CASSLDGGRPTNEQFF.

The chain joins TRBV11-2 to TRBJ1-2, with 8 bases lining up with TRBD1. This CDR3 comprises 13 residues. The germline V gene has CDR1 SGHAT and CDR2 FQNNGV. The junction had 2 bases not matched to a gene; V was cut back by 4 bases and J by 4 bases. The CDR3 coding sequence is TGTGCCAGCAGCTCTCAGGGGGCCTATGGCTACACCTTC. Its translation is CASSSQGAYGYTF.

The chain combines TRBV25-1 with TRBJ2-3; TRBD1 is a possible D gene (6 bases). Trimming left V 1 base short and J 2 bases short, with 16 bases between. Germline V gene sequence: CDR1 MGHDK, CDR2 SYGVNS. This CDR3 is built from 17 residues. CDR3 protein: CASSELVGGADTDTQYF. The CDR3 coding sequence is TGTGCCAGCAGTGAATTGGTTGGGGGCGCGGACACAGATACGCAGTATTTT.

By frequency, this clone registers medium-sized. In DNA form, the CDR3 reads TGTGCCAGCAGCGTAGGACAGCTAGAGCAGTTCTTC. The encoded protein is CASSVGQLEQFF. The chain links TRBV7-9 to TRBJ2-1; D possibly corresponds to TRBD1 (6 bases). V was trimmed by 5 bases and J by 10 bases, leaving 12 bases between them. Germline CDR1 SEHNR, CDR2 FQNEAQ (reference sequence). This CDR3 is built from 12 residues. Full variable domain (missing parts from reference TRBV7-9 and TRBJ2-1): DTGVSQNPRHKITKRGQNVTFRCDPISEHNRLYWYRQTLGQGPEFLTYFQNEAQLEKSRLLSDRFSAERPKGSFSTLEIQRTEQGDSAMYLCASSVGQLEQFFGPGTRLTVL.

The V and J genes are TRBV5-4 and TRBJ2-7, with 11 bases fitting TRBD1. Germline trimming cut 0 bases from V and 6 bases from J; bases unmatched to any gene: 5. Germline V gene sequence: CDR1 SGHNT, CDR2 YYREEE (reference sequence). CDR3 length: 15 amino acids. The CDR3 spells CASSLAPDRGREQYF. The DNA of the CDR3 is TGTGCCAGCAGCTTGGCCCCGGACAGGGGGCGCGAGCAGTACTTC.

V and J are TRBV4-1 and TRBJ2-3, with 7 bases lining up with TRBD2. The CDR3 has 16 residues. Germline V gene lookup returns CDR1 MGHRA and CDR2 YSYEKL. V was clipped by 3 bases and J by 2 bases; unmatched bases: 8. CDR3 region: CASSHPLAAPTDTQYF. The CDR3 nucleotides are TGCGCCAGCAGCCATCCCCTAGCGGCCCCCACAGATACGCAGTATTTT.

This chain joins TRBV4-1 and TRBJ2-1, with TRBD2 identical over 11 bases. Germline CDR1 MGHRA, CDR2 YSYEKL. The CDR3 consists of 21 residues. J lost 7 bases, V lost 2 bases, and 22 bases had no gene match. CDR3 sequence reads: CASSQNQGTKFSGRAGNEQFF. The CDR3 DNA reads as TGCGCCAGCAGCCAAAACCAAGGGACCAAGTTTAGCGGGAGGGCCGGAAATGAGCAGTTCTTC.

The chain has TRBV9 and TRBJ1-4; tentatively, D is TRBD1 (6 bases). V lost 3 bases, J lost 10 bases, and 19 bases lay in between. The germline CDR1 and CDR2 sequences are SGDLS and YYNGEE. This CDR3 region has 15 residues. CDR3 sequence (DNA): TGTGCCAGCAGCGACAGGTCAGGGGTCGACGGAAAACTGTTTTTT. Its translation is CASSDRSGVDGKLFF.

This chain uses TRBV7-3 with TRBJ1-1, with D hard to call. From germline, CDR1 is SGHTA and CDR2 FQGTGA. The length of the CDR3 is 13 residues. The V end was cut by 5 bases, the J end by 4 bases, with 11 bases between. CDR3 protein: CASSVGSSTEAFF. In DNA, the CDR3 is TGTGCCAGCAGCGTCGGGAGCTCCACTGAAGCTTTCTTT.

This CDR3 reads CASSSGLAGGEQYF. In nucleotides, the CDR3 is TGTGCCAGCAGCTCTGGACTAGCGGGAGGCGAGCAGTACTTC. The chain combines TRBV5-4 with TRBJ2-7; 14 bases fit TRBD2. This CDR3 region has 14 residues. The junction had 2 bases not matched to a gene; V was cut back by 3 bases and J by 6 bases. Germline CDR1 is SGHNT and CDR2 is YYREEE (reference sequence).

Notes on this clone: Mismatch with germline at one junction end may stem from a read error. This sequence joins TRBV7-7 and TRBJ2-5; a possible D gene is TRBD1 (6 bases). CDR3 length equals 13 residues. Germline values: CDR1 SSHAT, CDR2 FNYEAQ (reference sequence). CDR3 protein: CASSLTGVETQYF. The CDR3 DNA sequence: TGTGCTAGCAGCTTGACAGGTGTGGAGACCCAGTACTTC.

The chain carries TRBV5-1 and TRBJ2-2, with 10 bases matching TRBD2. This CDR3 has 16 residues. Germline assignment: CDR1 SGHRS and CDR2 YFSETQ. J was trimmed by 8 bases and V by 0 bases; bases with no gene match: 7. The CDR3 here is CASSLVRSGREGELFF. The DNA of the CDR3 is TGCGCCAGCAGCTTGGTTCGAAGCGGGAGGGAAGGGGAGCTGTTTTTT.

The chain has TRBV19 and TRBJ2-3, with TRBD1 identical over 9 bases. The CDR3 consists of 14 residues. The V gene end was trimmed by 5 bases and the J gene end by 0 bases; junction bases not matched to a gene: 0. Per germline, CDR1 LNHDA and CDR2 SQIVND (reference sequence). CDR3 coding DNA: TGTGCCAGTAGTGACAGGGGGAGCACAGATACGCAGTATTTT. Its protein product is CASSDRGSTDTQYF.

The V call is TRBV28, the J call TRBJ2-4; 9 bases match TRBD2. The CDR3 is made up of 14 amino acids. Germline-derived CDR1 and CDR2 are MDHEN and SYDVKM. The J segment lost 9 bases and the V segment lost 6 bases, leaving 9 bases of the junction unmatched. The CDR3 nucleotides read TGTGCCAGCAGGGAAGGGACTAGCACTGGCATTCAGTACTTC. Its protein is CASREGTSTGIQYF. Using reference TRBV28 and TRBJ2-4 for the parts outside the CDR3, the full variable domain is DVKVTQSSRYLVKRTGEKVFLECVQDMDHENMFWYRQDPGLGLRLIYFSYDVKMKEKGDIPEGYSVSREKKERFSLILESASTNQTSMYLCASREGTSTGIQYFGAGTRLSVL.

V gene TRBV29-1 combines with J gene TRBJ2-1, with D perhaps matching TRBD2 (5 bases). Trimming pared 6 bases from V and 7 bases from J, leaving 13 bases between. Germline CDR1 SQVTM, CDR2 ANQGSEA. The CDR3 totals 12 residues. As DNA, the CDR3 is TGCAGCGTGGGCCCAGCGGTGAATGAGCAGTTCTTC. Amino acid sequence: CSVGPAVNEQFF.

The rearrangement joins TRBV4-3 to TRBJ2-7; 12 bases fit TRBD2. V was clipped by 0 bases and J by 9 bases; unmatched bases: 0. The CDR3 has 13 amino acids. Germline CDR1 reads LGHNA; CDR2 reads YSLEER. CDR3 region: CASSQELAGGQYF. In DNA, the CDR3 is TGCGCCAGCAGCCAAGAACTAGCGGGGGGGCAGTACTTC.

A note on this clone: Other nucleotide sequences from this sample produce the same CDR3. V and J are TRBV11-2 and TRBJ2-7; 7 bases line up with TRBD1. This CDR3 is 14 amino acids long. With 1 base clipped from V and 4 bases from J, the junction kept 4 bases outside the gene matches. Germline lookup yields CDR1 SGHAT and CDR2 FQNNGV. The CDR3 DNA follows: TGTGCCAGCAGCTTAGCACAGGGGCCGTACGAGCAGTACTTC. Protein product: CASSLAQGPYEQYF.

This chain connects TRBV2 to TRBJ2-3; 9 nucleotides agree with TRBD2. The CDR3 has 18 amino acids. CDR1 and CDR2 from the germline V gene are SNHLY and FYNNEI. The V segment lost 4 bases and the J segment 0 bases; nucleotides outside the gene matches: 11. CDR3 nucleotide sequence: TGTGCCAGCAGTGTATTCCAGCGGGAGGAAGCTAGCACAGATACGCAGTATTTT. Protein sequence: CASSVFQREEASTDTQYF.

The V call is TRBV29-1, the J call TRBJ1-2, with TRBD1 as a possible D gene (5 bases). The germline gives CDR1 SQVTM, CDR2 ANQGSEA. The CDR3 length is 13 residues. Trimming pared 1 base from V and 4 bases from J, leaving 10 bases between. The CDR3 is CSVEGRGPYGYTF. In DNA, the CDR3 is TGCAGCGTTGAAGGGCGGGGCCCCTATGGCTACACCTTC.

This rearrangement joins TRBV9 to TRBJ2-2; a weak D match, TRBD2 (6 bases). The CDR3 covers 15 residues. Germline loops: CDR1 SGDLS, CDR2 YYNGEE. The V end lost 8 bases, the J end lost 8 bases, and 22 bases lay between the germline ends. The CDR3 spells CASEMGGAYSGELFF. As DNA, the CDR3 is TGTGCCAGTGAGATGGGCGGGGCATACTCGGGGGAGCTGTTTTTT.